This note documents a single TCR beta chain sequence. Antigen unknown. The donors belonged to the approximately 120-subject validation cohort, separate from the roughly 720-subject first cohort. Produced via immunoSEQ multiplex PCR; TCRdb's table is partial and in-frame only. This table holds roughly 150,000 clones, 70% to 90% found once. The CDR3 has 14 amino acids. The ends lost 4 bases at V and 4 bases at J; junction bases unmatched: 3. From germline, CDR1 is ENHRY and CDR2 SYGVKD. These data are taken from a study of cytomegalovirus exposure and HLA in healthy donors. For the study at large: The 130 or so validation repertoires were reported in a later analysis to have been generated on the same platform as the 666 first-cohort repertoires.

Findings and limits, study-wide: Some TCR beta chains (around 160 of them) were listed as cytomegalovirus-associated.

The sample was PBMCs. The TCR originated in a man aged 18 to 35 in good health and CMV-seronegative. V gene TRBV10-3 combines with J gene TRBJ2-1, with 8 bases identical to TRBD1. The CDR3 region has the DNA TGTGCCATCAGTGTGAGGACAGGGTACAATGAGCAGTTCTTC. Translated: CAISVRTGYNEQFF.